This record looks at one T cell receptor beta chain sequence and its context. Antigen: not known. Looked up from germline, CDR1 is MDHEN and CDR2 is SYDVKM. The length of the CDR3 is 13 residues. Deletions cut 4 bases from V and 2 bases from J, with 8 bases between. The method was immunoSEQ multiplex PCR; TCRdb's version includes in-frame clones alone and lacks a portion of them. This sample has some 74,000 clones; under 85% occur once, and the top ten carry roughly 3.4%. This entry belongs to a study of OX40 agonist ivuxolimab in advanced cancers. Overall study: Prior anti-PD-1, anti-PD-L1 or anti-CTLA-4 therapy did not bar entry, and about 40% had some.

Study results and limitations: Which antigen the expanded peripheral T cells recognized is unknown. The average count of expanded clones was higher among CD8+ T cells than among CD4+.

The receptor was isolated from an adult with an advanced solid tumor such as melanoma, head and neck, liver or kidney cancer. The gene calls are TRBV28 and TRBJ2-5; D unresolved. Sequencing was performed on CD4+ or CD8+ T cells sorted from blood, taken in a trial of the OX40 agonist ivuxolimab. CDR3 sequence reads: CASSWNLQETQYF. CDR3 nucleotides: TGTGCCAGCAGTTGGAACTTACAAGAGACCCAGTACTTC.